This is a list of T cell receptor beta chains from one sample in a study of T cell responses to AZD1222 COVID-19 vaccine. Repertoires were generated with immunoSEQ multiplex PCR, while TCRdb's copy carries only in-frame clones and drops some. The sample shows 90,000 to 100,000 clones, more than 85% of them seen only once. This specimen consisted of peripheral blood, obtained on day 0 of AZD1222 vaccination. Receptor source: an adult in good health. Each CDR3 is given with its conserved first and last residue. D genes are given only for firm matches. Where a row states a size, it is once, few, many or the class of an expanded clone; other rows omit it.

size	J	D	V	DNA	CDR3
once	TRBJ2-7	TRBD1	TRBV27	TGTGCCAGCAGTGGACAGGGGGGAAAGTACGAGCAGTACTTC	CASSGQGGKYEQYF
-	TRBJ1-4	-	TRBV20-1	TGCAGTGCAAGTGGGGGGCCTAGTGAAAAACTGTTTTTT	CSASGGPSEKLFF
-	TRBJ1-2	TRBD1	TRBV28	TGTGCCAGCAGCCCACAGGGGTACTATGGCTACACCTTC	CASSPQGYYGYTF
-	TRBJ1-2	TRBD1	TRBV28	TGTGCCAGCAGTTTATACGCGGGACAGGATGGCTACACCTTC	CASSLYAGQDGYTF
-	TRBJ1-1	-	TRBV6-2/TRBV6-3	TGTGCCAGCAGTTGGAGTCAGGCGAGGGGTACTGAAGCTTTCTTT	CASSWSQARGTEAFF
-	TRBJ1-1	-	TRBV9	TGTGCCAGCAGCGTATTCACGAACACTGAAGCTTTCTTT	CASSVFTNTEAFF
few	TRBJ1-2	-	TRBV28	TGTGCCAGCAGTTTGCAGGGAACGGGCTACACCTTC	CASSLQGTGYTF
-	TRBJ2-2	TRBD1	TRBV6-5	TGTGCCAGCAGTCCACAGGGGGCGGGTACCGGGGAGCTGTTTTTT	CASSPQGAGTGELFF
-	TRBJ2-7	TRBD1	TRBV18	TGTGCCAGCTCACCCACAGGGGGCCTCTCGTACGAGCAGTACTTC	CASSPTGGLSYEQYF
once	TRBJ2-5	TRBD2	TRBV27	TGTGCCAGCAGTCTCGGGTTAGCGGGGGGGCACGAGACCCAGTACTTC	CASSLGLAGGHETQYF
-	TRBJ1-4	-	TRBV5-5	TGTGCCAGCAGCCTGGGGGGGTTTAATGAAAAACTGTTTTTT	CASSLGGFNEKLFF
-	TRBJ1-4	-	TRBV6-6	TGTGCCAGCAGCCCGGCGTCTGAAAAACTGTTTTTT	CASSPASEKLFF
-	TRBJ1-5	-	TRBV28	TGTGCCAGCAGTTGGCAGGGGTCTCATCAGCCCCAGCATTTT	CASSWQGSHQPQHF
few	TRBJ1-5	-	TRBV5-5	TGTGCCAGCAGCTTGATAGGGGACAATCAGCCCCAGCATTTT	CASSLIGDNQPQHF
once	TRBJ2-7	-	TRBV21-1	TGTGCCAGCCTCCGACTAGCGGGAGATAGGAACTTC	CASLRLAGDRNF
-	TRBJ2-1	TRBD1	TRBV18	TGTGCCAGCTCATCGACAGGGGGGAATGAGCAGTTCTTC	CASSSTGGNEQFF
-	TRBJ2-5	TRBD1	TRBV5-1	TGCGCCAGCAGCGTCGGGGACAGGGTAAAAGAGACCCAGTACTTC	CASSVGDRVKETQYF
-	TRBJ1-1	-	TRBV21-1	TGTGCCAGCAGCATCAGGACAGGGTGGAACACTGAAGCTTTCTTT	CASSIRTGWNTEAFF
once	TRBJ1-4	-	TRBV27	TGTGCCAGCAGTTTCCTACAGGGTGGCAGGGAAAAACTGTTTTTT	CASSFLQGGREKLFF
-	TRBJ2-6	TRBD1	TRBV24-1	TGTGCCACCAGTGTTGGAGGACAGGGCAACTCTGGGGCCAACGTCCTGACTTTC	CATSVGGQGNSGANVLTF
-	TRBJ1-6	-	TRBV21-1	TGTGCCAGCAGCAAATCTGCAGCCCGATGGAAAAAATACTGGAATTCACCCCTCCACTTT	CASSKSAARWKKYWNSPLHF
-	TRBJ1-4	-	TRBV11-2	TGTGCCAGCAGCTTAGTTCCCCGCCGCGAAAAACTGTTTTTT	CASSLVPRREKLFF
once	TRBJ2-7	-	TRBV3-1/TRBV3-2	TGTGCCAGCAGCCATGTATACGAGCAGTACTTC	CASSHVYEQYF
once	TRBJ2-7	TRBD1	TRBV19	TGTGCCAGTAGCATGGGACAGGGGGCTGAGTACTTC	CASSMGQGAEYF
-	TRBJ2-1	TRBD2	TRBV7-2	TGTGCCAGCAGCCGTTCAAGCGGGGGGGACAATGAGCAGTTCTTC	CASSRSSGGDNEQFF
-	TRBJ2-2	-	TRBV2	TGTGCCAGCCATCAGGACGGGAACACCGGGGAGCTGTTTTTT	CASHQDGNTGELFF
-	TRBJ2-5	-	TRBV9	TGTGCCAGCAGCGTAGGCGTCAGACAGGAGACCCAGTACTTC	CASSVGVRQETQYF
-	TRBJ1-1	-	TRBV25-1	TGTGCCAGCAGTGAATATAGGGGCCGAGCTTTCTTT	CASSEYRGRAFF
-	TRBJ1-3	-	TRBV7-2	TGTGCCAGTGGGTCAGTCGGAAACACCATATATTTT	CASGSVGNTIYF
-	TRBJ1-2	-	TRBV5-4	TGTGCCAGCAGCCAAGTGGCGGGTGGTAGCTATGGCTACACCTTC	CASSQVAGGSYGYTF
-	TRBJ1-2	TRBD1	TRBV30	TGTGCCTGGAGTCCCCAGGGGGCGAATCGCTATGGCTACACCTTC	CAWSPQGANRYGYTF
-	TRBJ2-1	-	TRBV7-2	TGTGCCAGCAGCTACCGCATCCGGGACCGCAATGAGCAGTTCTTC	CASSYRIRDRNEQFF
-	TRBJ1-3	TRBD1	TRBV30	TGTGCCTGGAGTTTCCCCTCGACAGGGTTGAACACCATATATTTT	CAWSFPSTGLNTIYF
-	TRBJ1-2	-	TRBV5-6	TGTGCCAGCAGCTACCGGGACTCGGGGGTGGGAGGCTACACCTTC	CASSYRDSGVGGYTF
-	TRBJ1-2	-	TRBV28	TGTGCCAGCAGTTACGATTGGCTCGAGGGCGGCTACACCTTC	CASSYDWLEGGYTF
-	TRBJ1-5	-	TRBV6-5	TGTGCCAGCAGCCTTGGGACCGCGCGGCCCCAGCATTTT	CASSLGTARPQHF
-	TRBJ2-2	-	TRBV4-3	TGCGCCAGCAGCCAAGATCAAGGCGGTTCGGGCGGATACACCGGGGAGCTGTTTTTT	CASSQDQGGSGGYTGELFF
once	TRBJ2-3	TRBD2	TRBV7-3	TGTGCCAGCAGCTTTGCGGGAGGGCCCGATACGCAGTATTTT	CASSFAGGPDTQYF
-	TRBJ2-1	-	TRBV7-9	TGTGCCAGCAGCTCCGGCGGCCTCCCGAGGAACTACAATGAGCAGTTCTTC	CASSSGGLPRNYNEQFF
once	TRBJ2-1	-	TRBV7-2	TGTGCCAGCAGCTTAAAGGGGGGGCCCACTGAGCAGTTCTTC	CASSLKGGPTEQFF